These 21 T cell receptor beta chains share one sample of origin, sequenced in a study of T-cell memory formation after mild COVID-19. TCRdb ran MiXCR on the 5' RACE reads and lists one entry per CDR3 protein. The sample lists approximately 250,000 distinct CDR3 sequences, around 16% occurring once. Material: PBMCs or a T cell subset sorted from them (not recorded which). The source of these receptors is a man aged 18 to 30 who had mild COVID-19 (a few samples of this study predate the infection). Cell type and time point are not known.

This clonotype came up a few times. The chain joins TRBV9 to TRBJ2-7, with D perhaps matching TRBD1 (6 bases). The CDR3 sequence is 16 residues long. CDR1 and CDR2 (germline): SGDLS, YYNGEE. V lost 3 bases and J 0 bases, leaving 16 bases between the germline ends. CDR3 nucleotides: TGTGCCAGCAGCGGGAGACAGGTCCGTAACTCCTACGAGCAGTACGTC. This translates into CASSGRQVRNSYEQYV.

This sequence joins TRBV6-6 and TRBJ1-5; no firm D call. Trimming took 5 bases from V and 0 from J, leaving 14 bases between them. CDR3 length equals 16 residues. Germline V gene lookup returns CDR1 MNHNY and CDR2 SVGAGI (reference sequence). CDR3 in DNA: TGTGCCAGCAGTAACGCCGGACGGGATAGCAATCAGCCCCAGCATTTT. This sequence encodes CASSNAGRDSNQPQHF.

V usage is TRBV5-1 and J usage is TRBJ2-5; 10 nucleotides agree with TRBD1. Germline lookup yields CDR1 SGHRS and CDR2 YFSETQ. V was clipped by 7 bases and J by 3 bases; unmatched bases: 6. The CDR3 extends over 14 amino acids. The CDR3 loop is CASLSGTGEETQYF. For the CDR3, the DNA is TGCGCCAGCTTATCCGGGACAGGGGAAGAGACCCAGTACTTC.

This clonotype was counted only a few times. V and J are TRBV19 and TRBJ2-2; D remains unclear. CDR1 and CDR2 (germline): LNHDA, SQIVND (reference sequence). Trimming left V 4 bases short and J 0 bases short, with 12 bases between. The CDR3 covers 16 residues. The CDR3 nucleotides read TGTGCCAGTAGTACCATTACAAACACGAACACCGGGGAGCTGTTTTTT. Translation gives CASSTITNTNTGELFF.

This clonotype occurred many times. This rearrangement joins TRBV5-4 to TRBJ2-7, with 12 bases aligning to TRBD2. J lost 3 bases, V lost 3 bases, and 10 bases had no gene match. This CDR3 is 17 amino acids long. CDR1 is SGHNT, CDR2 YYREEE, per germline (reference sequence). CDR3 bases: TGTGCCAGCAGCTCGGGCGGACTAGCGGGGACCTTCTACGAGCAGTACGTC. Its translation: CASSSGGLAGTFYEQYV.

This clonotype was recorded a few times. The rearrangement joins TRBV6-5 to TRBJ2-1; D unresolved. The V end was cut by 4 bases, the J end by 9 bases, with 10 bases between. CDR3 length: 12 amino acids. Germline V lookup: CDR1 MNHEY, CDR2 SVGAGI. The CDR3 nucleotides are TGTGCCAGCAGTTTCGCCCTCGGTGAGCAGTTCTTC. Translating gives CASSFALGEQFF.

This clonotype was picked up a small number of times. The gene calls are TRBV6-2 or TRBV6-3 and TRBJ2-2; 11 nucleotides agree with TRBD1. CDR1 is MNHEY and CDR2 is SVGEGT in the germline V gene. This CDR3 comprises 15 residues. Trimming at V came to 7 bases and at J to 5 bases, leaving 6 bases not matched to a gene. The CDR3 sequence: CASTPDRGRTGELFF. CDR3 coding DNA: TGTGCCAGCACCCCGGACAGGGGGCGTACCGGGGAGCTGTTTTTT.

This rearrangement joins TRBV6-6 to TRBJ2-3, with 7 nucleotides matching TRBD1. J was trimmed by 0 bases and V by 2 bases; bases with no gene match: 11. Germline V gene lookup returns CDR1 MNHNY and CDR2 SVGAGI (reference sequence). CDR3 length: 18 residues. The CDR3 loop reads CASSYPLSGTASTDTQYF. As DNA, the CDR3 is TGTGCCAGCAGTTACCCCCTGAGTGGGACAGCTAGCACAGATACGCAGTATTTT.

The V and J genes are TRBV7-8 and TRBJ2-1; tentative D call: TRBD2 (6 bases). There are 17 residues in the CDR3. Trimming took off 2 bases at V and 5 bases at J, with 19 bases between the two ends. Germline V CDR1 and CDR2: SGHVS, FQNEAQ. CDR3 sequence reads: CASSLWMGGQKHNEQFF. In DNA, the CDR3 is TGTGCCAGCAGCTTATGGATGGGAGGCCAGAAGCACAATGAGCAGTTCTTC.

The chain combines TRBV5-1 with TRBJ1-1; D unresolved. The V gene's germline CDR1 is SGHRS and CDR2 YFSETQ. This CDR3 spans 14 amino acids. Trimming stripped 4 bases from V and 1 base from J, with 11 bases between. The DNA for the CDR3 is TGCGCCAGCAGCCCCGCACCACAGAACACTGAAGCTTTCTTT. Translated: CASSPAPQNTEAFF.

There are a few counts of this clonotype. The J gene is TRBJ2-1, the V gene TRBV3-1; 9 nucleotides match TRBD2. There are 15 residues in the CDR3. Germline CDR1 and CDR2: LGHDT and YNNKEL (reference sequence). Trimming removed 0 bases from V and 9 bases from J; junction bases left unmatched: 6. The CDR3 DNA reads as TGTGCCAGCAGCCAAGAGGTACTAGCGGGTGCTGAGCAGTTCTTC. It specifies CASSQEVLAGAEQFF.

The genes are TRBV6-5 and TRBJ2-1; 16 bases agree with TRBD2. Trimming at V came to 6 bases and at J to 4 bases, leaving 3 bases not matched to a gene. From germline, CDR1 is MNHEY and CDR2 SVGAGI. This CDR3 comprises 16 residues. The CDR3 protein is CASRGLAGGAYNEQFF. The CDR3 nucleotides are TGTGCCAGCAGGGGACTAGCGGGGGGGGCATACAATGAGCAGTTCTTC.

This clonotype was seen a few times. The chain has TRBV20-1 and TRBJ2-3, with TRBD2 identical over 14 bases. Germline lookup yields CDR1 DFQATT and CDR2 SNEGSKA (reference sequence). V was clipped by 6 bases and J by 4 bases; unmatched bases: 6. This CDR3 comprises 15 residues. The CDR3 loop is CSATTSGGASDTQYF. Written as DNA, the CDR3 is TGCAGTGCAACGACTAGCGGGGGGGCCTCAGATACGCAGTATTTT.

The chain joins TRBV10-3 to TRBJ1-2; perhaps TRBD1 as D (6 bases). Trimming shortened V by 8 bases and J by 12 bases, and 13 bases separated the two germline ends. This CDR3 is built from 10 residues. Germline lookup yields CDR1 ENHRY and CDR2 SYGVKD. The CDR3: CAIGEDRNTF. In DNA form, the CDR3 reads TGTGCCATCGGAGAGGACAGAAACACCTTC.

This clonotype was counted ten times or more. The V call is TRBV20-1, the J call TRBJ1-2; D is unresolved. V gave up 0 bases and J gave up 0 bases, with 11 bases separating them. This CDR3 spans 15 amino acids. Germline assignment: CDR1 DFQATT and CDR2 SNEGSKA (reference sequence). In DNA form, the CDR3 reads TGCAGTGCTAGAGATGAGGCCAGGTCTAACTATGGCTACACCTTC. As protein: CSARDEARSNYGYTF.

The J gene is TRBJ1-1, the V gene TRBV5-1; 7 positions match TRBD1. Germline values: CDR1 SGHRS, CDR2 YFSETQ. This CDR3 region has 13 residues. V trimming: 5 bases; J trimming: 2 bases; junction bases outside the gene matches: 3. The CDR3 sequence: CASRTGFNTEAFF. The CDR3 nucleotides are TGCGCCAGCAGGACAGGGTTCAACACTGAAGCTTTCTTT.

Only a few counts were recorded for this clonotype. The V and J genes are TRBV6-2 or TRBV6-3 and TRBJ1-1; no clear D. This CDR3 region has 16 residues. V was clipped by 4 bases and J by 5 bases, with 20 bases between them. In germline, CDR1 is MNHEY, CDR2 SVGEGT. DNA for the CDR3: TGTGCCAGCAGTTCAGTTTCGGCGGAGAAGGAGACTGAAGCTTTCTTT. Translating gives CASSSVSAEKETEAFF.

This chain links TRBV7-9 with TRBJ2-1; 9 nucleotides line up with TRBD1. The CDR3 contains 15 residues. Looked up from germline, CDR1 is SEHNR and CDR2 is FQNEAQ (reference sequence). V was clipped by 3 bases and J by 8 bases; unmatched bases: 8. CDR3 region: CASSLGQGGFYEQFF. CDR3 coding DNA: TGTGCCAGCAGCTTGGGACAGGGTGGTTTCTATGAGCAGTTCTTC.

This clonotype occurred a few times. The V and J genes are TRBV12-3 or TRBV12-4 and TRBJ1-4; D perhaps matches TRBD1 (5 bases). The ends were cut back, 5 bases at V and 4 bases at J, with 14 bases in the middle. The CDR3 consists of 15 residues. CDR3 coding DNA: TGTGCCAGCAGTAGACAGCCAGCGGGTAATGAAAAACTGTTTTTT. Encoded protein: CASSRQPAGNEKLFF.

For the CDR3, the DNA is TGTGCCAGCAGTTTTGGGGGATATAGCAATCAGCCCCAGCATTTT. Protein sequence: CASSFGGYSNQPQHF. The rearrangement links TRBV28 to TRBJ1-5; TRBD1 is a possible D gene (5 bases). Germline loops: CDR1 MDHEN, CDR2 SYDVKM. The CDR3 covers 15 residues. Trimming stripped 3 bases from V and 0 bases from J, with 9 bases between.

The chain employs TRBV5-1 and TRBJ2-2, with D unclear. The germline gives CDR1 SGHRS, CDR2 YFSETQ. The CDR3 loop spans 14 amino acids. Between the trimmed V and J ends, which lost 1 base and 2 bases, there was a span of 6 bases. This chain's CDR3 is CASSLSSNTGELFF. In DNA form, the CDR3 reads TGCGCCAGCAGCTTGTCCAGTAACACCGGGGAGCTGTTTTTT.